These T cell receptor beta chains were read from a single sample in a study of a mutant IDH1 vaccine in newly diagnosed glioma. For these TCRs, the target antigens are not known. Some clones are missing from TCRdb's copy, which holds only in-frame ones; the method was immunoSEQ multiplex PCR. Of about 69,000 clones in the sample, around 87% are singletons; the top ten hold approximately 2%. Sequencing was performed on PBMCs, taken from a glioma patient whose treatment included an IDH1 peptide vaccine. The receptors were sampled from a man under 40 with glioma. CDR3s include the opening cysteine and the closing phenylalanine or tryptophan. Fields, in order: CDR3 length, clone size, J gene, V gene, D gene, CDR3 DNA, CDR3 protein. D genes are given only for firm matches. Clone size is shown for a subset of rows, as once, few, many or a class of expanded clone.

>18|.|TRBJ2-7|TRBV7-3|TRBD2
TGTGCCAGCAGCTTCCCCCCGATGGGCGGGACTAGCTCCTACGAGCAGTACTTC
CASSFPPMGGTSSYEQYF
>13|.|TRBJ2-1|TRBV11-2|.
TGTGCCAGCAGCCCCGGACTCCACAATGAGCAGTTCTTC
CASSPGLHNEQFF
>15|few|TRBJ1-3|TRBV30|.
TGTGCCTGGAGTCGAGGGACGCCCTCTGGAAACACCATATATTTT
CAWSRGTPSGNTIYF
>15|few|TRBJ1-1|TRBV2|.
TGTGCCAGCAGTGCCCGAGGAGGAATGAACACTGAAGCTTTCTTT
CASSARGGMNTEAFF
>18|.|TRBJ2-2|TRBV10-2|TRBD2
TGCGCCAGCAGTGAGTCGAGTAGCGGGAGGGCGGACACCGGGGAGCTGTTTTTT
CASSESSSGRADTGELFF
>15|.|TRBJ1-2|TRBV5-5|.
TGTGCCAGCAGCCCAGTGTGGGAGGCAGACTATGGCTACACCTTC
CASSPVWEADYGYTF
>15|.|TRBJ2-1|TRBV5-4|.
TGTGCCAGCAGCTTGCAGCTGGGGGCCTTTAATGAGCAGTTCTTC
CASSLQLGAFNEQFF
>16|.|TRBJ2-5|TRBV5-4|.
TGTGCCAGCAGCTTGTTCGGTGGGGGATTTGAGGAGACCCAGTACTTC
CASSLFGGGFEETQYF
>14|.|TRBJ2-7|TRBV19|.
TGTGCCAGTAGTATACGGGCAGGGGACCACGAGCAGTACTTC
CASSIRAGDHEQYF
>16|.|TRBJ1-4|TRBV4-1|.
TGCGCCAGCAGCCCCGGGGGGATCACTTATAATGAAAAACTGTTTTTT
CASSPGGITYNEKLFF
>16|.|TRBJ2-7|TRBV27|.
TGTGCCAGCAGTTTAAGTCTAGGGGATAGCTCCTACGAGCAGTACTTC
CASSLSLGDSSYEQYF
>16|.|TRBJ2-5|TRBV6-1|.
TGTGCCAGCAGTGAAGTCGGGGGTTGGAGGCAAGAGACCCAGTACTTC
CASSEVGGWRQETQYF
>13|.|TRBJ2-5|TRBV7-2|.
TGTGCCAGCAGCTTAAGTCTCGGAGAGACCCAGTACTTC
CASSLSLGETQYF
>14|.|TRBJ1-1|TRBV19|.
TGTGCCAGTAGTATGAGGGGGGAAGGGGCTGAAGCTTTCTTT
CASSMRGEGAEAFF
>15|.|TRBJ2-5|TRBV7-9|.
TGTGCCAGCAGCAGGTGGGGGTCGCGCCAAGAGACCCAGTACTTC
CASSRWGSRQETQYF
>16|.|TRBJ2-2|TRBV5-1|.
TGCGCCAGCAGCTTGGCCGGATCACTAGTATCCGGGGAGCTGTTTTTT
CASSLAGSLVSGELFF
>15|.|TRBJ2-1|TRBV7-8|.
TGTGCCAGCAGCCCGCCGGGCGGCGCCGGCGATGAGCAGTTCTTC
CASSPPGGAGDEQFF
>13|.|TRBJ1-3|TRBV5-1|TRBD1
TGCGCCAGCTCCGGGACAGGGGCCAACACCATATATTTT
CASSGTGANTIYF
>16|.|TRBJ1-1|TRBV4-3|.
TGCGCCAGCAGCCAATCCCGTTGGCGGCAGAACACTGAAGCTTTCTTT
CASSQSRWRQNTEAFF
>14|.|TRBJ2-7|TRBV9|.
TGTGCCAGCAGCGTAGGCCCAGCAAAATACGAGCAGTACTTC
CASSVGPAKYEQYF
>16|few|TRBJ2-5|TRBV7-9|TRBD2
TGTGCCAGCAGCTTTTCCGGGACTAGCGGCCAAGAGACCCAGTACTTC
CASSFSGTSGQETQYF
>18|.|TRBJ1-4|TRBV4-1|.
TGCGCCAGCAGCCAAGAGCAGTCAGGGGATGCAACTAATGAAAAACTGTTTTTT
CASSQEQSGDATNEKLFF
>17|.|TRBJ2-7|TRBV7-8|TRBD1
TGTGCCAGCAGCTTCCGCCTGGGACAGGGATTGTTCTACGAGCAGTACTTC
CASSFRLGQGLFYEQYF
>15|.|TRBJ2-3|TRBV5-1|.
TGCGCCAGCAGCTTGAAGCGTAGTGTGACAGATACGCAGTATTTT
CASSLKRSVTDTQYF
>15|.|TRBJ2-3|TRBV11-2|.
TGTGCCAGCAGCCCCGTTGGGACAAGCACAGATACGCAGTATTTT
CASSPVGTSTDTQYF